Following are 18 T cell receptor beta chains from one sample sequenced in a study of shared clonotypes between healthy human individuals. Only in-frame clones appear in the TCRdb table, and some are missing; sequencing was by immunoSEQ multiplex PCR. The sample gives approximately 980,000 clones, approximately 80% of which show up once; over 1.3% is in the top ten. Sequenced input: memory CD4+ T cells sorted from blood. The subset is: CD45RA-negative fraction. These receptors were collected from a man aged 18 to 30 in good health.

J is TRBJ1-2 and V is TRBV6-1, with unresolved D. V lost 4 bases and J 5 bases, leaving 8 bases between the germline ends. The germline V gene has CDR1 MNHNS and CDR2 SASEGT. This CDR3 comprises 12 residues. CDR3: CASSVRIYGYTF. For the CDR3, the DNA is TGTGCCAGCAGTGTACGAATTTATGGCTACACCTTC.

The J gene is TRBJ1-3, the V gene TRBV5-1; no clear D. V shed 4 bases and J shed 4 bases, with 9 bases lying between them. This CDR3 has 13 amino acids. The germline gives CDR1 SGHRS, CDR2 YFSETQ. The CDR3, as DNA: TGCGCCAGCAGCCCCCTTCGCGGAAACACCATATATTTT. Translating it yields CASSPLRGNTIYF. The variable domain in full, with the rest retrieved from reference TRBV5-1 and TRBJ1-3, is KAGVTQTPRYLIKTRGQQVTLSCSPISGHRSVSWYQQTPGQGLQFLFEYFSETQRNKGNFPGRFSGRQFSNSRSEMNVSTLELGDSALYLCASSPLRGNTIYFGEGSWLTVV.

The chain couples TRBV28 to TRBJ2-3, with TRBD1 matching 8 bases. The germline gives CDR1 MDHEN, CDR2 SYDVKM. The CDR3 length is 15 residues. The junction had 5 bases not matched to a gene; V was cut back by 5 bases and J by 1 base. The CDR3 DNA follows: TGTGCCAGCAGTGCCCCAGGGGGCGGCACAGATACGCAGTATTTT. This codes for CASSAPGGGTDTQYF.

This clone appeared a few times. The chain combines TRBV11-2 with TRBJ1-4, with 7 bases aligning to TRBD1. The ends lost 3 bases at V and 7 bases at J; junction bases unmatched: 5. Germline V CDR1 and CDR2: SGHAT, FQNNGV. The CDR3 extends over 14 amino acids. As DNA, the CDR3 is TGTGCCAGCAGCTTGAACAGGGGAGGTGAAAAACTGTTTTTT. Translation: CASSLNRGGEKLFF.

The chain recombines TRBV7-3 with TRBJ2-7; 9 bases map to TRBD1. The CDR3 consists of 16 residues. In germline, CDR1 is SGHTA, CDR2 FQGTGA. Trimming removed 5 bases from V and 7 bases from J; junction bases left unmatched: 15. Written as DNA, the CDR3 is TGTGCCAGCAGCCCCTCGGGACAGGGAAGCCTACGAGAGCAGTACTTC. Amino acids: CASSPSGQGSLREQYF.

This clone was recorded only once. Written as DNA, the CDR3 is TGTGCCAGCAGTGCTACAGGGGATGAGCAGTTCTTC. Translation: CASSATGDEQFF. The chain is built from TRBV2 and TRBJ2-1; 7 nucleotides agree with TRBD1. Germline V gives CDR1 SNHLY, CDR2 FYNNEI. The trim removed 4 bases at V and 8 bases at J, leaving 2 bases unmatched. CDR3 length equals 12 residues.

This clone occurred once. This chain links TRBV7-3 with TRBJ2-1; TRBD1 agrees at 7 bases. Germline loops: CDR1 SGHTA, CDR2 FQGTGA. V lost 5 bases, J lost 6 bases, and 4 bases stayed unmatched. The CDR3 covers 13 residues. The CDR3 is CASSPYRGNEQFF. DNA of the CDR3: TGTGCCAGCAGCCCCTACAGGGGCAATGAGCAGTTCTTC.

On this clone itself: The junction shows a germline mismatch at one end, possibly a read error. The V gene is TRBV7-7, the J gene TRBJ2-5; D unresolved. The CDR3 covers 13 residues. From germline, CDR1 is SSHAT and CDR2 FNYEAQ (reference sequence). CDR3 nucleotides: TGTGCTAGCAGCTTTCGGAAATGGGAGACCCAGTACTTC. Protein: CASSFRKWETQYF.

DNA of the CDR3: TGTGCCAGCAGCCGCCCGAGGGGGACTAGCGAAGACACAGATACGCAGTATTTT. Translation gives CASSRPRGTSEDTDTQYF. The gene calls are TRBV7-2 and TRBJ2-3, with TRBD2 matching 10 bases. This CDR3 has 18 residues. V lost 5 bases and J lost 2; bases outside the gene matches: 13. Germline V gives CDR1 SGHTA, CDR2 FQGNSA.

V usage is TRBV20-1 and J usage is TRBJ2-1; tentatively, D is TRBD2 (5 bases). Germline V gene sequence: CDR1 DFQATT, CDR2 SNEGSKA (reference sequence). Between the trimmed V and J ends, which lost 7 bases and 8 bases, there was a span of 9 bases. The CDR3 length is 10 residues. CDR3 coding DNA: TGCAGTGGAGGCGGGCATGAGCAGTTCTTC. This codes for CSGGGHEQFF.

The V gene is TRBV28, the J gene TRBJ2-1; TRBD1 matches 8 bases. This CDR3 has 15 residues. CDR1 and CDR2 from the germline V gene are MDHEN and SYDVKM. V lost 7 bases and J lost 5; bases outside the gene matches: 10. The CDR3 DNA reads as TGTGCCAGCAACGCAGGACAGGGTCGAAACAATGAGCAGTTCTTC. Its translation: CASNAGQGRNNEQFF.

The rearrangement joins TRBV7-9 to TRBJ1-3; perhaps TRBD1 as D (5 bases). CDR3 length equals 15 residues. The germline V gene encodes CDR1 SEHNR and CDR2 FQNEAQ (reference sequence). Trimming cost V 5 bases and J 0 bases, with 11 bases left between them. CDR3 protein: CASSPGTYSGNTIYF. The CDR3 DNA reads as TGTGCCAGCAGCCCAGGGACCTACTCTGGAAACACCATATATTTT. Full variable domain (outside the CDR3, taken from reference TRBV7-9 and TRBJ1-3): DTGVSQNPRHKITKRGQNVTFRCDPISEHNRLYWYRQTLGQGPEFLTYFQNEAQLEKSRLLSDRFSAERPKGSFSTLEIQRTEQGDSAMYLCASSPGTYSGNTIYFGEGSWLTVV.

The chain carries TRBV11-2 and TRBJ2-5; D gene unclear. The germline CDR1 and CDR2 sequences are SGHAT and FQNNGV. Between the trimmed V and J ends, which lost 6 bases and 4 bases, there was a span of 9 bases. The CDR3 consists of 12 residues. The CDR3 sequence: CASRKLGETQYF. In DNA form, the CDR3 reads TGTGCCAGCAGGAAATTGGGAGAGACCCAGTACTTC.

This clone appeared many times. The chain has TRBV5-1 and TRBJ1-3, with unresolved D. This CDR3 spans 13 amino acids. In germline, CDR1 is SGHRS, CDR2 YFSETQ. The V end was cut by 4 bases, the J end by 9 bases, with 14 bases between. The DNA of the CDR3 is TGCGCCAGCAGCCCAGAGGGAGGGAGCACCATATATTTT. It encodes CASSPEGGSTIYF.

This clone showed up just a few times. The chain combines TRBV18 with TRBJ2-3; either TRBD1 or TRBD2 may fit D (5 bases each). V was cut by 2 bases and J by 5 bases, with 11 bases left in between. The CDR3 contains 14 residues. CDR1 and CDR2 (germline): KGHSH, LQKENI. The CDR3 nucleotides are TGTGCCAGCTCACCAGAGAGGGACCTAGATACGCAGTATTTT. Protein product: CASSPERDLDTQYF.

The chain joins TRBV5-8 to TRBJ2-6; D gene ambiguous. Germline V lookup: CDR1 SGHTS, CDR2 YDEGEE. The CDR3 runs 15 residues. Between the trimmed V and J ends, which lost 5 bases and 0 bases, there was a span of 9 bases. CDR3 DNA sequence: TGTGCCAGCAGTTCCGATCCCTCTGGGGCCAACGTCCTGACTTTC. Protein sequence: CASSSDPSGANVLTF.

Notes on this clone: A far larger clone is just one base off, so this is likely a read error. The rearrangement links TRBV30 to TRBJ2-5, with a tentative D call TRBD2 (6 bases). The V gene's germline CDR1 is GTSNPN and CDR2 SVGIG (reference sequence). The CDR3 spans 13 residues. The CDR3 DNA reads TGTGTCGTCGGGGAGGTAATCCAAGAGACCCAGTACTTC. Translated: CVVGEVIQETQYF.

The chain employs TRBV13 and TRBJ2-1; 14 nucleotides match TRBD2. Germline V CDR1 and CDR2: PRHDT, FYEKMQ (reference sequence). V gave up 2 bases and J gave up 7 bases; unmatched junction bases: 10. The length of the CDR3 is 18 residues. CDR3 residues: CASSLPRLAGGFRNEQFF. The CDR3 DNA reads TGTGCCAGCAGCTTACCCCGACTAGCGGGAGGGTTTAGGAATGAGCAGTTCTTC.